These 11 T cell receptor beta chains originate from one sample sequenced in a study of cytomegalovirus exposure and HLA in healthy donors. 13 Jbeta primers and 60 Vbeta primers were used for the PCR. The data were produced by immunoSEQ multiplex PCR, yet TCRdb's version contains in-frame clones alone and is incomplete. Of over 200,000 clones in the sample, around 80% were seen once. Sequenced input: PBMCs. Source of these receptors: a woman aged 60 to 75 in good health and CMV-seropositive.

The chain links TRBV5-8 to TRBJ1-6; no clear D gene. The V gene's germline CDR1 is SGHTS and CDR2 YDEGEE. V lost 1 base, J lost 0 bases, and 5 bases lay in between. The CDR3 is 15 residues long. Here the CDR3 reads CASSLLFSYNSPLHF. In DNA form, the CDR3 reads TGTGCCAGCAGCTTGCTATTCTCCTATAATTCACCCCTCCACTTT.

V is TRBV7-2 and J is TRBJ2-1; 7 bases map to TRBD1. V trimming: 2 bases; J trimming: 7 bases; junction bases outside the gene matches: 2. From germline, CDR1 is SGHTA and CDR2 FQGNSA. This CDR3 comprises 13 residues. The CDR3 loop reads CASSLTGANEQFF. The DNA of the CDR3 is TGTGCCAGCAGCTTAACAGGGGCAAATGAGCAGTTCTTC. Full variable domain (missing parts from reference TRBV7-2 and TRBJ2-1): GAGVSQSPSNKVTEKGKDVELRCDPISGHTALYWYRQSLGQGLEFLIYFQGNSAPDKSGLPSDRFSAERTGGSVSTLTIQRTQQEDSAVYLCASSLTGANEQFFGPGTRLTVL.

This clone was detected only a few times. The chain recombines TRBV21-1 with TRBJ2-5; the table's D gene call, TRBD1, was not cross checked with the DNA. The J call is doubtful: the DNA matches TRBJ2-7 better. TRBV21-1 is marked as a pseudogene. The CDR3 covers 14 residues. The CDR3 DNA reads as TGTGCCAGCCTTTATCCAGGGGGCCCCTGCGAGCAGTACTTC. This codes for CASLYPGGPCEQYF.

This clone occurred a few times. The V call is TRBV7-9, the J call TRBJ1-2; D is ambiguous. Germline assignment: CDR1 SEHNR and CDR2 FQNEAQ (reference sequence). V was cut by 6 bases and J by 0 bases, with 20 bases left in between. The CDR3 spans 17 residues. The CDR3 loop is CASRQTDGELANYGYTF. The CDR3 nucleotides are TGTGCCAGCAGGCAAACCGACGGGGAGTTAGCTAACTATGGCTACACCTTC.

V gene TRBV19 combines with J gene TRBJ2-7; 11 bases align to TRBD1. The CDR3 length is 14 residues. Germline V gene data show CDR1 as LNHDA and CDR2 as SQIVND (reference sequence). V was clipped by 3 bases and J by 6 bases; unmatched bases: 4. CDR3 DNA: TGTGCCAGTAGTATCGGACAGGGGGCTATCGAGCAGTACTTC. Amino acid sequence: CASSIGQGAIEQYF.

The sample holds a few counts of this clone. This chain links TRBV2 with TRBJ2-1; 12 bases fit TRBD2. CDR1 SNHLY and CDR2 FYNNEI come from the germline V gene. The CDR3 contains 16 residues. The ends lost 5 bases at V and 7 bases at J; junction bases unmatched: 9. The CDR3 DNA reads TGTGCCAGCAGTTCCTCCCTAGCGGGGGGGCGGAATGAGCAGTTCTTC. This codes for CASSSSLAGGRNEQFF. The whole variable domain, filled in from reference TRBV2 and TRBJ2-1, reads EPEVTQTPSHQVTQMGQEVILRCVPISNHLYFYWYRQILGQKVEFLVSFYNNEISEKSEIFDDQFSVERPDGSNFTLKIRSTKLEDSAMYFCASSSSLAGGRNEQFFGPGTRLTVL.

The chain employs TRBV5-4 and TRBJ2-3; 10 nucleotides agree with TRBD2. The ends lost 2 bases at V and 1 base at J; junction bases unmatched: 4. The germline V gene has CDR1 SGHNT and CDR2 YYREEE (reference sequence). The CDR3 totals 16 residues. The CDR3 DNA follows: TGTGCCAGCAGCTTCTACCTAGCGGGGGGCACAGATACGCAGTATTTT. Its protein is CASSFYLAGGTDTQYF.

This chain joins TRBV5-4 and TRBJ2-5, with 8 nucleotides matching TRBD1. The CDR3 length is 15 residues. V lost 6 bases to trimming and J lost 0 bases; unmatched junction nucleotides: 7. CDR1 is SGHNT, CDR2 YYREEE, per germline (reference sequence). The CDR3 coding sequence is TGTGCCAGCACCCGGACAGGGTCAGACCAAGAGACCCAGTACTTC. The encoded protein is CASTRTGSDQETQYF.

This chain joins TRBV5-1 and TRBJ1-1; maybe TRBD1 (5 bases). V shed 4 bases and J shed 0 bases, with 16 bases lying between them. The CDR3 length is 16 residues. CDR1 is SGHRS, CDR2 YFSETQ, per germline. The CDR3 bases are TGCGCCAGCAGCCCAAACGGCGGGGCGATGAACACTGAAGCTTTCTTT. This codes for CASSPNGGAMNTEAFF.

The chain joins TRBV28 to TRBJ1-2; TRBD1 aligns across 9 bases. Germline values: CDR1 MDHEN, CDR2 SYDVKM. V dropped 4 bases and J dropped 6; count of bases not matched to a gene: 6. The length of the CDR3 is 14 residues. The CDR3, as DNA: TGTGCCAGCAGTTCACCGGGACAGGGAAATGGCTACACCTTC. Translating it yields CASSSPGQGNGYTF.

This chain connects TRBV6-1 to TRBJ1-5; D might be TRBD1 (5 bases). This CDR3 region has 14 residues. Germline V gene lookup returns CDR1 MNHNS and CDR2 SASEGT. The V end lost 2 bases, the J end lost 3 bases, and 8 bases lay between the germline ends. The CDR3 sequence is CASSEWGSNQPQHF. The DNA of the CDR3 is TGTGCCAGCAGTGAATGGGGCTCCAATCAGCCCCAGCATTTT.